This T cell receptor (beta chain) was profiled in a study of blood T cell repertoires in COVID-19. Study details: Acute and convalescent COVID-19 specimens originated in the United States, Italy and Spain.

Germline lookup yields CDR1 SGHTA and CDR2 FQGNSA. There are 17 residues in the CDR3. J gave up 4 bases and V 1 base, and 6 bases lay outside the gene matches. Produced via immunoSEQ multiplex PCR; TCRdb's table is partial and in-frame only. The repertoire holds more than 80,000 clones, with almost 80% as singletons. The gene calls are TRBV7-2 and TRBJ2-2, with 10 positions matching TRBD2. This TCR was recovered from a human donor in a cohort sampled during active COVID-19. The specimen was peripheral blood. CDR3 protein: CASSLVAGGRGTGELFF. CDR3 in DNA: TGTGCCAGCAGCTTAGTAGCGGGGGGCCGGGGCACCGGGGAGCTGTTTTTT.